This T cell receptor beta chain was sequenced for a study of blood T cell repertoires in COVID-19. Whole-study context: Material from acute and convalescent COVID-19 was sourced from the United States, Italy and Spain. PBMCs, B-cell-depleted T cells, or T cells were the source of the cDNA or gDNA that made up the material.

Per the original data handling: The assay estimated nucleated cells by amplifying reference gene primers. TCRdb keeps only in-frame clones here, not all; method: immunoSEQ multiplex PCR. V, J and clone size were drawn from that table, and D and trimming were deduced from the DNA. The repertoire holds about 86,000 clones, with around 87% as singletons. CDR1 and CDR2 from the germline V gene are SNHLY and FYNNEI. CDR3 length: 17 amino acids. The V end lost 0 bases, the J end lost 1 base, and 13 bases lay between the germline ends. Material: peripheral blood. The gene calls are TRBV2 and TRBJ2-4; a possible D gene is TRBD2 (5 bases). The clonotype comes from a human donor in a cohort sampled during active COVID-19. As DNA, the CDR3 is TGTGCCAGCAGTGAAGCGAGACTACTCTTTGCCAAAAACATTCAGTACTTC. This gives the protein CASSEARLLFAKNIQYF.